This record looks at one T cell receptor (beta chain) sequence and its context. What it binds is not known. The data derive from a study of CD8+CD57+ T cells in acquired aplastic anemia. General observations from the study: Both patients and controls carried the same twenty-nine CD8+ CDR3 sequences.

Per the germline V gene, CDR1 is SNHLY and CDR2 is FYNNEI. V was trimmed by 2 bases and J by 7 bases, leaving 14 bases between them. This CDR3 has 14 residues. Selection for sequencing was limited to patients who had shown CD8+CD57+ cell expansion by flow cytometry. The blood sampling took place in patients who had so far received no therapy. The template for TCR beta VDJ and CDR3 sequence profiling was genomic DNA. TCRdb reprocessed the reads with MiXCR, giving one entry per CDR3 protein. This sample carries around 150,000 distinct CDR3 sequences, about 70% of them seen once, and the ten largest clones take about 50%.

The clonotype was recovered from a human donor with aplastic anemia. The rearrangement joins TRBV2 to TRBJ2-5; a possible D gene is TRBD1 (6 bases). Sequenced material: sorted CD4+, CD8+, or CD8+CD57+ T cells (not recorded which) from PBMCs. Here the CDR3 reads CASSEMGAGGTQYF. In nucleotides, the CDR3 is TGTGCCAGCAGTGAAATGGGGGCAGGAGGGACCCAGTACTTC.